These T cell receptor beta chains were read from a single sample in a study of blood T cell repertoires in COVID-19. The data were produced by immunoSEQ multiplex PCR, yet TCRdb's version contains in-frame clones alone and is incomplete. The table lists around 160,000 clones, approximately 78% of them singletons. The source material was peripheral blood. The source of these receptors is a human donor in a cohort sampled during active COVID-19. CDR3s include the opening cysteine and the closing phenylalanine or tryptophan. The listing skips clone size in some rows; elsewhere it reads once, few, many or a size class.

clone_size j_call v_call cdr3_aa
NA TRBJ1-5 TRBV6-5 CASSHSNQPQHF
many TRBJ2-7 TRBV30 CAWSSTGHEQYF
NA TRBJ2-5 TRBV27 CASSLVLPAGGRTQYF
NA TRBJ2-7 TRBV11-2 CASSRGNEQYF
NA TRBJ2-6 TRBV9 CASSAGGSGANVLTF
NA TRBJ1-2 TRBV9 CASSVEAGLYGYTF
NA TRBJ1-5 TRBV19 CASSSGTLYSNQPQHF
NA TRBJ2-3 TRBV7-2 CASTLVAGGTDTQYF
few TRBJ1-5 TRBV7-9 CASSSTTGGAGQPQHF
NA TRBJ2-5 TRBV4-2 CASSQEGREDSPFETQYF
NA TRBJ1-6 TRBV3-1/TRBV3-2 CASSQEWRNSPLHF
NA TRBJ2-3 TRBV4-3 CASSQEVTTPTDTQYF
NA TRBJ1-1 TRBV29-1 CSVGAPNTEAFF
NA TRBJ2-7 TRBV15 CATSGTGPGQSAVYEQYF
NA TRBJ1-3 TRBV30 CAWSPIEVSGNTIYF
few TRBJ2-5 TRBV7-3 CASSPGTSGKETQYF
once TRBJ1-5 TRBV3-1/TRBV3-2 CASSQAPLGQPQHF
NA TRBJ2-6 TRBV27 CASSLRGNSGANVLTF
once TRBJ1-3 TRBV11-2 CASSLEVGTIYF
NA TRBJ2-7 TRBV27 CASSFLTLAGDYEQYF
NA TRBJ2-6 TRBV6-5 CASILGAGANVLTF
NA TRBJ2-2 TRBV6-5 CASSFGAGELFF
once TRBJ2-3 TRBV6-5 CASNSGYGGTDTQYF
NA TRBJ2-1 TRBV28 CASSFGYNEQFF
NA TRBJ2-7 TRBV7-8 CASLRGIGYEQYF
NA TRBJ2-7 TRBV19 CASKRDQISYEQYF
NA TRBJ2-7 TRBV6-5 CASQSTGTGYEQYF
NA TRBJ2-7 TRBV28 CASSFSEGRNEQYF
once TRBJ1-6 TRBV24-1 CATLRTGDNSPLHF
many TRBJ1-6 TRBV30 CAWTGGLSNSPLHF
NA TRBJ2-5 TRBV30 CAWSVQVGPKETQYF
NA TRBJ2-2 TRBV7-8 CASSQDSTGELFF
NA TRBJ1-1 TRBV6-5 CASSSTRGTEAFF
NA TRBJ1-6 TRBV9 CASSVEAGDSPLHF
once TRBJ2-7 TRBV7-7 CASSPGLAGGHYEQYF
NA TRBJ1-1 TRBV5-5 CASSLARGAGEAFF
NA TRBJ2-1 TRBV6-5 CASRPPGLAGARQFF
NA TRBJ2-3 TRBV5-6 CASSLEVLAGGDTQYF
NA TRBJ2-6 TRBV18 CASSPMALAVTSGANVLTF
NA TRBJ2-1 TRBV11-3 CASSLAAKNEQFF
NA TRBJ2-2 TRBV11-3 CASSPPGRANTGELFF
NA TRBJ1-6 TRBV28 CASSSTQSSYNSPLHF
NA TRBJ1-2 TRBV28 CASRTRGQNNYGYTF
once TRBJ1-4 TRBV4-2 CASSQDGAVEQLFF
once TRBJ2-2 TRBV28 CASSWGGLAGLHTGELFF
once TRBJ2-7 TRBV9 CASSLETGAYEQYF
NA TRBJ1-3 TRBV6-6 CASSLTGSGNTIYF
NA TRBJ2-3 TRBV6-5 CASRTGLITDTQYF
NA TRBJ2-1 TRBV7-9 CASSLWAGKNYNEQFF
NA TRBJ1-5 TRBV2 CATVGASNQPQHF
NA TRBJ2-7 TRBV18 CASWDSRPYEQYF
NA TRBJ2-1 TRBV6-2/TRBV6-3 CASSQDRERNEQFF
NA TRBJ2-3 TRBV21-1 CASSNPGVTDTQYF